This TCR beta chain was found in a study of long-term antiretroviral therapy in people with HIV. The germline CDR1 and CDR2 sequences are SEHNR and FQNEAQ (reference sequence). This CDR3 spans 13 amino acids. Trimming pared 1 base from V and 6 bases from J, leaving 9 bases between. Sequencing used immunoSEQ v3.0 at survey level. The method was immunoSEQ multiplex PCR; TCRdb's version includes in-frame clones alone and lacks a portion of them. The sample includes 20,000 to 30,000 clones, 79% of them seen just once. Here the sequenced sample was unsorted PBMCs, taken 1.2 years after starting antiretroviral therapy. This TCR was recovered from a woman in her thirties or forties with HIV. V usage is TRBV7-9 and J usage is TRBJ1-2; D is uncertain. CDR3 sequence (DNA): TGTGCCAGCAGCTTAGGAGTCGGGGATGGCTACACCTTC. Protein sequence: CASSLGVGDGYTF.